This T cell receptor beta chain was captured by sequencing in a study of T cells in Graves' hyperthyroidism and ophthalmopathy. Comments on this clonotype: A much bigger clone sits one base away, suggesting this may be a read error. The missing conserved phenylalanine or tryptophan at the end of this CDR3 makes a read error likely.

This CDR3 spans 16 amino acids. The V gene's germline CDR1 is LGHDT and CDR2 YNNKEL (reference sequence). The trim removed 1 base at V and 2 bases at J, leaving 6 bases unmatched. What was amplified from RNA transcripts were TCR beta CDR3 regions. The study used the HTBI primer set for a first-round RT-PCR of the TCR CDR3. TCRdb processed the multiplex PCR reads anew with MiXCR; each CDR3 protein has one entry. Here the sample spans approximately 530,000 distinct CDR3 sequences, about a sixth being singletons. This chain connects TRBV3-1 to TRBJ2-5, with 8 positions matching TRBD2. This receptor was taken from a woman under 30 with Graves' hyperthyroidism. The sample was blood. The CDR3 DNA reads as TGTGCCAGCAGCCAAGTCGGGAGGGCCGGACAAGAGACCCAGTACCTC. Its translation: CASSQVGRAGQETQYL.